The 17 T cell receptor beta chains listed next were all sequenced from one sample in a study of CXCR3-negative and CXCR3-positive naive CD8 T cells. The authors made the TRB cDNA libraries by 5' RACE using UMI labels. TCRdb reprocessed the 5' RACE reads and keeps a single row for each CDR3 protein, giving no DNA. This sample's clone table lists over 100,000 distinct CDR3 sequences. Overall study results and limits: Naive cells with CXCR3 showed TRB CDR3s that were more hydrophobic than those in CXCR3-negative naive cells.

Antigens for these TCRs are unknown. Sequences were obtained from naive CXCR3+ CD8+ T cells from blood. As for subset: CD45RO-CCR7+CD27+CD95- naive CD8+ T cells expressing CXCR3 (TNR3+). The source is a human donor in good health. Some clones in this sample may be carry-over from other donors' samples.

V usage is TRBV4-1 and J usage is TRBJ2-5; no DNA is available, so the TRBD1 call from TCRdb remains unchecked. Germline CDR1 and CDR2: MGHRA and YSYEKL. The CDR3 loop spans 16 amino acids. CDR3 protein: CASSQGRDRYSETEYF.

The chain employs TRBV10-3 and TRBJ2-3. There are 14 residues in the CDR3. The V gene's germline CDR1 is ENHRY and CDR2 SYGVKD. CDR3 loop: CAISDDSSTDTQYF.

This rearrangement joins TRBV10-3 to TRBJ2-5; TCRdb outputs TRBD1, but without DNA this stays unchecked. From germline, CDR1 is ENHRY and CDR2 SYGVKD. The CDR3 runs to 21 residues. This CDR3 reads CAISDPPGPLAVGPIQETQYF.

The rearrangement uses TRBV20-1 and TRBJ2-1; TCRdb reports TRBD2, a call that lacks DNA to check it against. CDR3 size: 11 residues. Per germline, CDR1 DFQATT and CDR2 SNEGSKA (reference sequence). The CDR3: CSASPSGVGFF.

This sequence joins TRBV12-3 or TRBV12-4 and TRBJ2-5; TCRdb names TRBD1, which stays unverified in the absence of DNA. This CDR3 spans 14 amino acids. The CDR3 is CASSFQGFEETQYF.

The V call is TRBV6-2 or TRBV6-3, the J call TRBJ1-5; TCRdb's D gene call, TRBD1, goes unchecked for lack of DNA. The CDR3 loop spans 15 amino acids. The germline V gene has CDR1 MNHEY and CDR2 SVGEGT. The CDR3 loop is CASSSTGHSNQPQHF.

The chain recombines TRBV7-9 with TRBJ2-2; TCRdb selects TRBD2, and the lack of DNA leaves this call unchecked. There are 16 residues in the CDR3. From germline, CDR1 is SEHNR and CDR2 FQNEAQ (reference sequence). The CDR3: CASSLGLAENTGELFF.

The gene calls are TRBV28 and TRBJ2-5. Germline CDR1 reads MDHEN; CDR2 reads SYDVKM. CDR3 length: 12 residues. CDR3 in amino acids: CATRGFEETQYF.

CDR3 loop: CASSLATTGTPEAFF. The gene calls are TRBV7-9 and TRBJ1-1; absent DNA, TCRdb's TRBD1 call cannot be checked. This CDR3 is built from 15 residues. Germline-derived CDR1 and CDR2 are SEHNR and FQNEAQ (reference sequence).

The rearrangement links TRBV4-1 to TRBJ1-5; TCRdb gives TRBD1 as the D gene, but with no DNA this cannot be confirmed. The length of the CDR3 is 15 residues. Germline V gene lookup returns CDR1 MGHRA and CDR2 YSYEKL. The CDR3 loop reads CASSTGQGAFQPQHF.

This chain uses TRBV7-9 with TRBJ1-2. Germline V gene data show CDR1 as SEHNR and CDR2 as FQNEAQ (reference sequence). The CDR3 runs to 15 residues. The CDR3 spells CASSHQELANYGYTF.

The chain joins TRBV3-1 to TRBJ2-2; TCRdb indicates TRBD1, and absent DNA this call remains unverified. Germline V gene lookup returns CDR1 LGHDT and CDR2 YNNKEL (reference sequence). This CDR3 is 15 amino acids long. The chain's CDR3 is CASSSLRVGTGELFF.

The rearrangement links TRBV12-3 or TRBV12-4 to TRBJ2-2; TCRdb lists TRBD1, though no DNA is available to test this call. The CDR3 covers 15 residues. This chain's CDR3 is CASRVLRDRYGELFF.

The chain employs TRBV7-9 and TRBJ2-7. The germline CDR1 and CDR2 sequences are SEHNR and FQNEAQ (reference sequence). This CDR3 contains 15 residues. CDR3 sequence reads: CASSRKTGSYEEQYF.

CDR3 protein: CASSYRGNQPQHF. This chain connects TRBV6-5 to TRBJ1-5; TCRdb outputs TRBD1, but without DNA this stays unchecked. Germline values: CDR1 MNHEY, CDR2 SVGAGI. The CDR3 sequence is 13 residues long.

The J gene is TRBJ2-2, the V gene TRBV10-2. CDR1 and CDR2 from the germline V gene are WSHSY and SAAADI. This CDR3 has 14 amino acids. The CDR3 spells CASSEAANTGELFF.

V and J are TRBV29-1 and TRBJ1-2; TCRdb names TRBD1, which stays unverified in the absence of DNA. CDR1 and CDR2 from the germline V gene are SQVTM and ANQGSEA. The CDR3 has 13 residues. The CDR3 sequence is CSVEKGGYHGYTF.